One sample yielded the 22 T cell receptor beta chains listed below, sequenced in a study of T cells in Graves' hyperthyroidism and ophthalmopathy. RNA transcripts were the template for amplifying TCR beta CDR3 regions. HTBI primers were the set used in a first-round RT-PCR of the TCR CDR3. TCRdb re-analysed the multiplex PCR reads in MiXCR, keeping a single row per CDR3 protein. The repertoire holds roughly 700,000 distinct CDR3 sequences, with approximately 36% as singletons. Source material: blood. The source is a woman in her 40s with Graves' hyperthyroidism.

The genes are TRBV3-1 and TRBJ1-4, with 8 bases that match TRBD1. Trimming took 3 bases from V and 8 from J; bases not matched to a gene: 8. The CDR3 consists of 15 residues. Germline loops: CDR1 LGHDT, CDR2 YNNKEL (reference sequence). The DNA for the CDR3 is TGTGCCAGCAGCCACACGGACAGGGAGTACGAAAAACTGTTTTTT. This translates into CASSHTDREYEKLFF.

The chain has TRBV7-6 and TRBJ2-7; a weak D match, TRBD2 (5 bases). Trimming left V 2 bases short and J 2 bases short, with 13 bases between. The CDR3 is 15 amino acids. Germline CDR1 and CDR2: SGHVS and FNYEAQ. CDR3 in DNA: TGTGCCAGCAGCTTATCCGGTGACTATCCCTACGAGCAGTACTTC. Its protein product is CASSLSGDYPYEQYF.

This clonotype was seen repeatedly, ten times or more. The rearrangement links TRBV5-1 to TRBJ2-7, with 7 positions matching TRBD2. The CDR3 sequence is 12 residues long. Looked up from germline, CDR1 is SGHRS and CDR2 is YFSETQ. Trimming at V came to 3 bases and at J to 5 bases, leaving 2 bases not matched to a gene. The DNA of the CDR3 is TGCGCCAGCAGCTCCGGGGGGAACGAGCAGTACTTC. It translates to CASSSGGNEQYF.

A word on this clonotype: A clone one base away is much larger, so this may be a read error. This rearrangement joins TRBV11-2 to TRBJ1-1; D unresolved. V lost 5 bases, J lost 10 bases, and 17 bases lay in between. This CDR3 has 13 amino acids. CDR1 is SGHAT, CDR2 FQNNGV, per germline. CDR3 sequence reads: CASSVKVAAGAFF. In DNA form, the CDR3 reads TGTGCCAGCAGCGTCAAGGTGGCAGCTGGAGCTTTCTTT.

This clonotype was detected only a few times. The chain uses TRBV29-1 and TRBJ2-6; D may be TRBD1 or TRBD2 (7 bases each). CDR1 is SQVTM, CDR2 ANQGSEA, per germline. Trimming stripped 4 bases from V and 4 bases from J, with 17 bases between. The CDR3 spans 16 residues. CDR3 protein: CSVGFAQGGGANVLTF. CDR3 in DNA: TGCAGCGTTGGGTTCGCCCAGGGGGGGGGGGCCAACGTCCTGACTTTC.

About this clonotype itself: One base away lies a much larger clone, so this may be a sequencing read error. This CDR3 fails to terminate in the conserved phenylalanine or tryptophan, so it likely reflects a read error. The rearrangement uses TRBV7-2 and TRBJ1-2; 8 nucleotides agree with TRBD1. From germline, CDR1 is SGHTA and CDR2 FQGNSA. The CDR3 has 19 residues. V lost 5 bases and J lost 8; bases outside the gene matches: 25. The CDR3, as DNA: TGTGCCAGCAGCCCGATCTCAGCCTCTTGGACAGGGACTACTTTGGGCTACACCCTC. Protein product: CASSPISASWTGTTLGYTL.

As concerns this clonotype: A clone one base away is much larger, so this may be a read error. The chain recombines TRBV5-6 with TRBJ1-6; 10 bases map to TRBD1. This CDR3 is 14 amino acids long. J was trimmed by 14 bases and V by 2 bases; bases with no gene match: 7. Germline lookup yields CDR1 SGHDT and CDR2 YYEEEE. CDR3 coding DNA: TGTGCCAGCAGCTTTGGACAGGGGGGTATGGCCCTCCACTTT. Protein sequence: CASSFGQGGMALHF. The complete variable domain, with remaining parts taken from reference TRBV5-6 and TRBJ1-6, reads DAGVTQSPTHLIKTRGQQVTLRCSPKSGHDTVSWYQQALGQGPQFIFQYYEEEERQRGNFPDRFSGHQFPNYSSELNVNALLLGDSALYLCASSFGQGGMALHFGNGTRLTVT.

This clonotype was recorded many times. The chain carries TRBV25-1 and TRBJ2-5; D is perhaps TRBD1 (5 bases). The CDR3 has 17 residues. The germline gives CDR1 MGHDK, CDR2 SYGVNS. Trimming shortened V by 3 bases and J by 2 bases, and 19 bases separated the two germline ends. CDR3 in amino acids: CASSDPGADTIQETQYF. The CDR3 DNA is TGTGCCAGCAGTGACCCGGGCGCGGACACAATACAAGAGACCCAGTACTTC.

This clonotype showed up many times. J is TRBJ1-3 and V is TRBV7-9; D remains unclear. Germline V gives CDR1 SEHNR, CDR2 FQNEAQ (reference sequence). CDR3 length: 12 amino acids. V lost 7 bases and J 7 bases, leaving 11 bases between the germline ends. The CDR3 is CASTLNPNTIYF. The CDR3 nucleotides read TGTGCCAGCACCCTCAACCCGAACACCATATATTTT.

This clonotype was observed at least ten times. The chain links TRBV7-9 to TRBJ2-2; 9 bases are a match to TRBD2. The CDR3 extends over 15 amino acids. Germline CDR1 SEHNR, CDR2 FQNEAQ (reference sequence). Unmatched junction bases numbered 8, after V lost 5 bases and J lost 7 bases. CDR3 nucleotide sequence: TGTGCCAGCAGCCCCGCGGCGGGAGGGGTCGGGGAGCTGTTTTTT. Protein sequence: CASSPAAGGVGELFF. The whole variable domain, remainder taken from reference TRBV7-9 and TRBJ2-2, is DTGVSQNPRHKITKRGQNVTFRCDPISEHNRLYWYRQTLGQGPEFLTYFQNEAQLEKSRLLSDRFSAERPKGSFSTLEIQRTEQGDSAMYLCASSPAAGGVGELFFGEGSRLTVL.

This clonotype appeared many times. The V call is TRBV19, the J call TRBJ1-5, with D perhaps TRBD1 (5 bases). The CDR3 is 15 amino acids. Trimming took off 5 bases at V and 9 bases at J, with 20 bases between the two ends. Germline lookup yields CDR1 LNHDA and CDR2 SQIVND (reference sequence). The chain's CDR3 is CASSFRDGSVRPQHF. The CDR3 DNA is TGTGCCAGTAGTTTCCGGGACGGAAGCGTGAGGCCCCAGCATTTT.

CDR3 coding DNA: TGTGCCAGCAGTTCAACCCCCGGGACAGGACGACGGTTAAGTATCCAGCCCCAGCATTTT. Encoded protein: CASSSTPGTGRRLSIQPQHF. The chain uses TRBV12-3 or TRBV12-4 and TRBJ1-5, with 8 bases lining up with TRBD1. V trimming: 4 bases; J trimming: 7 bases; junction bases outside the gene matches: 24. The CDR3 has 20 amino acids.

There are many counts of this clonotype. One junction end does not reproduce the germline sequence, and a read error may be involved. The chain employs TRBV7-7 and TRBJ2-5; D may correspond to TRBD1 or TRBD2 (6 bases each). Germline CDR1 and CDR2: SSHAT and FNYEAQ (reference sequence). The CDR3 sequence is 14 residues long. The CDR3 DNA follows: TGTGCTAGCAGCTTAGATGGGGGGACAAAGACCCAGTACTTC. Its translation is CASSLDGGTKTQYF. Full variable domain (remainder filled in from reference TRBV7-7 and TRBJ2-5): GAGVSQSPRYKVTKRGQDVTLRCDPISSHATLYWYQQALGQGPEFLTYFNYEAQPDKSGLPSDRFSAERPEGSISTLTIQRTEQRDSAMYRCASSLDGGTKTQYFGPGTRLLVL.

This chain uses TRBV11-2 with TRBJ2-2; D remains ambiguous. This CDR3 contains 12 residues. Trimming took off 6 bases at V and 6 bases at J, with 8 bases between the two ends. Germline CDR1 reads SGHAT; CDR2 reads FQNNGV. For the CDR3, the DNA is TGTGCCAGCAGATCACCTCCCGGGGAGCTGTTTTTT. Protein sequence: CASRSPPGELFF.

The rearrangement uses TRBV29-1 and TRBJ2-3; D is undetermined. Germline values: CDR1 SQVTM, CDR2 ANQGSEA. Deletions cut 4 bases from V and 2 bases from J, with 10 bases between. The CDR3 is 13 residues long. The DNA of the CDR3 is TGCAGCGTTGTCCGCCTCACCACAGATACGCAGTATTTT. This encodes CSVVRLTTDTQYF.

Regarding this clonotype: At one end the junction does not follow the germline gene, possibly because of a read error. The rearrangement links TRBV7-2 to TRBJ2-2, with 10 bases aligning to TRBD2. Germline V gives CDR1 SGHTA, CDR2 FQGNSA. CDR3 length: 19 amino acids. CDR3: CASSPLGASGSENTGELVF. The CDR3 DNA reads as TGTGCCAGCAGCCCCCTGGGGGCTAGCGGGAGCGAGAACACCGGGGAGCTGGTTTTT.

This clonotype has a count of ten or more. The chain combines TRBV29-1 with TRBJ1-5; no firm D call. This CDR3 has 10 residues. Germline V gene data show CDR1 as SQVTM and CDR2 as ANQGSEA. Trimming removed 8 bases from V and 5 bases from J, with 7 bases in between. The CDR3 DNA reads TGCAGCCCCTTGGATCAGCCCCAGCATTTT. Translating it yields CSPLDQPQHF.

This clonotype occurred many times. The CDR3 is CATSDPGQGQETQYF. CDR3 nucleotide sequence: TGTGCCACCAGTGATCCCGGACAGGGACAAGAGACCCAGTACTTC. The chain recombines TRBV24-1 with TRBJ2-5; 8 bases map to TRBD1. Germline CDR1 KGHDR, CDR2 SFDVKD. V shed 3 bases, J shed 2 bases, and the junction held 4 bases outside the gene matches. The CDR3 is 15 amino acids.

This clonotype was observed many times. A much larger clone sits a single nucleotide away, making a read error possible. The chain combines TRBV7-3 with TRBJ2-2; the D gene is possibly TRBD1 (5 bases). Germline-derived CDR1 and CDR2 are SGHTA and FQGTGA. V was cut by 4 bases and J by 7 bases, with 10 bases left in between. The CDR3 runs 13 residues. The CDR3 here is CASSSQGHGELFF. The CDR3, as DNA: TGTGCCAGCAGCTCCCAGGGTCACGGGGAGCTGTTTTTT.

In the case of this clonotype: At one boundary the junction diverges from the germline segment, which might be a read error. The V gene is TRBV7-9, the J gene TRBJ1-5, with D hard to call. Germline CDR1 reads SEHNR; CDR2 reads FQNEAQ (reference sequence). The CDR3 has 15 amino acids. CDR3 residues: CASSQVRGSNQPRHF. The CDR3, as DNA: TGCGCCAGCAGCCAAGTGAGAGGTAGCAATCAGCCCCGGCATTTT. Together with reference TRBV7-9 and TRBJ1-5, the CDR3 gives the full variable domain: DTGVSQNPRHKITKRGQNVTFRCDPISEHNRLYWYRQTLGQGPEFLTYFQNEAQLEKSRLLSDRFSAERPKGSFSTLEIQRTEQGDSAMYLCASSQVRGSNQPRHFGDGTRLSIL.

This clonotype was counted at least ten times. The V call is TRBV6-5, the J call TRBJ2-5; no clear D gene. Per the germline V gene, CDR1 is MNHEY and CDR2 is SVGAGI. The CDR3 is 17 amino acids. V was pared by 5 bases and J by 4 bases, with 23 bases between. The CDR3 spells CASSPGRRAPSPETQYF. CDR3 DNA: TGTGCCAGCAGTCCCGGGCGCCGCGCCCCAAGTCCAGAGACCCAGTACTTC.

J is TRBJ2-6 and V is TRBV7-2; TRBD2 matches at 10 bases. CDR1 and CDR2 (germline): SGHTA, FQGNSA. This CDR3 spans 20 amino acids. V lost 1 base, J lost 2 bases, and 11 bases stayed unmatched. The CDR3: CASSLDHLAGEIAGANVLTF. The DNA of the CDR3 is TGTGCCAGCAGCTTAGACCATCTAGCGGGGGAGATTGCTGGGGCCAACGTCCTGACTTTC.